Each of the 24 T cell receptor beta chains below was sequenced from the same sample in a study of T cells in Graves' hyperthyroidism and ophthalmopathy. What was amplified from RNA transcripts were TCR beta CDR3 regions. HTBI primers were the set used in a first-round RT-PCR of the TCR CDR3. TCRdb reprocessed the multiplex PCR reads with MiXCR, giving one entry per CDR3 protein. Of 700,000 or so distinct CDR3 sequences in the sample, around 15% were seen once. Material: blood. Source of these receptors: a woman aged 45-60 years with Graves' ophthalmopathy.

A remark on this clonotype: A much larger clone lies one base from this, so it may be a read error. The V call is TRBV7-9, the J call TRBJ2-7, with D perhaps TRBD1 (5 bases). Per the germline V gene, CDR1 is SEHNR and CDR2 is FQNEAQ (reference sequence). This CDR3 has 15 residues. The CDR3 sequence is CASSLLTAARYGQYF. The CDR3 DNA reads TGTGCCAGCAGCTTGCTGACAGCTGCTCGCTACGGGCAGTACTTC.

This clonotype came up a few times. The chain uses TRBV12-3 or TRBV12-4 and TRBJ2-6, with a tentative D call TRBD2 (5 bases). This CDR3 is 18 amino acids long. V was trimmed by 3 bases and J by 2 bases, leaving 17 bases between them. The CDR3 sequence: CASSFPGIIEAGANVLTF. The CDR3 DNA reads TGTGCCAGCAGTTTTCCGGGGATCATCGAGGCTGGGGCCAACGTCCTGACTTTC.

This clonotype was seen at least ten times. This chain joins TRBV5-1 and TRBJ1-1; D is uncertain. The CDR3 spans 13 residues. Germline V gene data show CDR1 as SGHRS and CDR2 as YFSETQ. Trimming stripped 0 bases from V and 4 bases from J, with 7 bases between. CDR3 nucleotide sequence: TGCGCCAGCAGCTTGGAGCTTAGCACTGAAGCTTTCTTT. Its translation is CASSLELSTEAFF.

This chain connects TRBV6-1 to TRBJ2-7, with 8 bases fitting TRBD2. From germline, CDR1 is MNHNS and CDR2 SASEGT. The CDR3 spans 13 residues. Germline trimming cut 6 bases from V and 6 bases from J; bases unmatched to any gene: 7. The CDR3 sequence: CASSVGTRGEQYF. The CDR3 nucleotides are TGTGCCAGCAGCGTCGGGACTAGGGGCGAGCAGTACTTC.

Turning to this clonotype: This clone may be a read error of a much larger clone one base away. The chain has TRBV2 and TRBJ1-6; 9 positions agree with TRBD1. V gave up 2 bases and J gave up 6 bases; unmatched junction bases: 5. Germline V lookup: CDR1 SNHLY, CDR2 FYNNEI. There are 16 residues in the CDR3. The CDR3 protein is CASSESPGQGNSPLHF. For the CDR3, the DNA is TGTGCCAGCAGTGAAAGTCCGGGACAGGGTAATTCACCCCTCCACTTT.

This clonotype was counted many times. This sequence joins TRBV20-1 and TRBJ1-5, with D perhaps matching TRBD1 (6 bases). The length of the CDR3 is 12 residues. The germline gives CDR1 DFQATT, CDR2 SNEGSKA (reference sequence). Trimming pared 7 bases from V and 7 bases from J, leaving 14 bases between. Here the CDR3 reads CSVKQGDQPQHF. The CDR3 nucleotides are TGCAGTGTAAAACAGGGAGACCAGCCCCAGCATTTT.

This chain uses TRBV29-1 with TRBJ1-3; unclear D gene. Trimming took 6 bases from V and 5 from J, leaving 11 bases between them. This CDR3 contains 12 residues. Germline V gene data show CDR1 as SQVTM and CDR2 as ANQGSEA. CDR3 in amino acids: CSVRTDRNTIYF. CDR3 nucleotides: TGCAGCGTCAGGACGGATCGAAACACCATATATTTT.

This rearrangement joins TRBV6-4 to TRBJ2-1; 10 bases line up with TRBD2. The CDR3 loop spans 18 amino acids. The trim removed 3 bases at V and 0 bases at J, leaving 8 bases unmatched. Germline CDR1 and CDR2: MRHNA and SNTAGT. The CDR3 reads CASSEYGTSESSYNEQFF. The CDR3 DNA reads as TGTGCCAGCAGTGAATACGGGACTAGCGAGAGCTCCTACAATGAGCAGTTCTTC.

This clonotype was recorded many times. The chain recombines TRBV20-1 with TRBJ1-5, with 8 bases lining up with TRBD1. V shed 3 bases, J shed 1 base, and the junction held 8 bases outside the gene matches. Germline V gives CDR1 DFQATT, CDR2 SNEGSKA (reference sequence). The CDR3 sequence is 16 residues long. The CDR3 reads CSARRTGTGSNQPQHF. CDR3 DNA: TGCAGTGCTAGGCGGACAGGGACAGGAAGCAATCAGCCCCAGCATTTT.

This clonotype was seen a handful of times. The genes are TRBV7-2 and TRBJ2-1, with D possibly matching TRBD2 (8 bases). The CDR3 covers 16 residues. Trimming pared 4 bases from V and 8 bases from J, leaving 21 bases between. Germline values: CDR1 SGHTA, CDR2 FQGNSA. The CDR3 nucleotides are TGTGCCAGCAGCTCAGATCAGACGGGAGGGGGCTATGAGCAGTTCTTC. This sequence encodes CASSSDQTGGGYEQFF.

A few counts support this clonotype. The rearrangement joins TRBV6-2 or TRBV6-3 to TRBJ1-2; unclear D gene. The germline V and J ends were trimmed by 0 bases and 7 bases, with 12 bases remaining between them. The CDR3 length is 14 residues. The germline V gene has CDR1 MNHEY and CDR2 SVGEGT. The CDR3 is CASSYSGSLGGYTF. Here the CDR3 DNA reads TGTGCCAGCAGTTACTCGGGCAGTCTTGGTGGCTACACCTTC.

This clonotype has ten or more counts. V gene TRBV27 combines with J gene TRBJ1-5; the match to TRBD1 covers 10 bases. Per the germline V gene, CDR1 is MNHEY and CDR2 is SMNVEV (reference sequence). The CDR3 contains 16 residues. Trimming cost V 6 bases and J 1 base; bases outside gene matches: 6. The CDR3 here is CASSPGQGGSNQPQHF. Here the CDR3 DNA reads TGTGCCAGCAGCCCCGGACAGGGGGGAAGCAATCAGCCCCAGCATTTT.

This clonotype was detected ten times or more. This rearrangement joins TRBV11-2 to TRBJ2-2, with D perhaps matching TRBD2 (5 bases). V dropped 2 bases and J dropped 6 bases, with 7 bases sitting between them. This CDR3 is built from 13 residues. Germline CDR1 and CDR2: SGHAT and FQNNGV. This CDR3 reads CASSLTEAGELFF. The CDR3 DNA reads as TGTGCCAGCAGCTTAACGGAGGCCGGGGAGCTGTTTTTT.

This clonotype has ten or more counts. The rearrangement links TRBV7-3 to TRBJ2-7, with no clear D. V was pared by 0 bases and J by 4 bases, with 7 bases between. CDR1 and CDR2 (germline): SGHTA, FQGTGA. CDR3 length equals 13 residues. CDR3 sequence: CASSLTDGYEQYF. The CDR3 region has the DNA TGTGCCAGCAGCTTAACTGACGGTTACGAGCAGTACTTC.

In its sample, this clonotype was seen a few times. The chain employs TRBV19 and TRBJ1-2, with 7 bases aligning to TRBD1. Germline CDR1 and CDR2: LNHDA and SQIVND (reference sequence). This CDR3 is built from 15 residues. V was pared by 6 bases and J by 2 bases, with 9 bases of the junction left unmatched. The CDR3 nucleotides are TGTGCCAGTAGCGACCTAATGGGACAGAACTATGGCTACACCTTC. This gives the protein CASSDLMGQNYGYTF.

This clonotype was observed many times. The chain joins TRBV20-1 to TRBJ2-1; maybe TRBD2 (6 bases). The CDR3 extends over 16 amino acids. Trimming took off 2 bases at V and 0 bases at J, with 14 bases between the two ends. CDR1 is DFQATT and CDR2 is SNEGSKA in the germline V gene (reference sequence). CDR3 nucleotide sequence: TGCAGTGCTAGAAGTCCTCGGGGGAGCTCCTACAATGAGCAGTTCTTC. Translating gives CSARSPRGSSYNEQFF.

The chain couples TRBV29-1 to TRBJ2-2; D ambiguous. From germline, CDR1 is SQVTM and CDR2 ANQGSEA. V lost 3 bases, J lost 1 base, and 9 bases lay in between. This CDR3 spans 14 amino acids. The CDR3 coding sequence is TGCAGCGTTGAGTCTAGTCGGAACACCGGGGAGCTGTTTTTT. Amino acids: CSVESSRNTGELFF.

This clonotype was counted ten times or more. V gene TRBV18 combines with J gene TRBJ1-2, with 7 bases lining up with TRBD1. This CDR3 is built from 15 residues. Germline lookup yields CDR1 KGHSH and CDR2 LQKENI. Trimming at V came to 5 bases and at J to 1 base, leaving 7 bases not matched to a gene. The CDR3 DNA sequence: TGTGCCAGCTCATCGACAGGGAACCTTAACTATGGCTACACCTTC. This translates into CASSSTGNLNYGYTF.

The chain uses TRBV18 and TRBJ2-3; 8 bases map to TRBD2. Germline CDR1 and CDR2: KGHSH and LQKENI. This CDR3 has 18 amino acids. The ends lost 2 bases at V and 4 bases at J; junction bases unmatched: 14. CDR3 DNA sequence: TGTGCCAGCTCACCATGGGGACAAACCGGGACTAGTTCAGATACGCAGTATTTT. It translates to CASSPWGQTGTSSDTQYF.

J is TRBJ2-7 and V is TRBV4-1; TRBD2 matches at 7 bases. There are 16 residues in the CDR3. In germline, CDR1 is MGHRA, CDR2 YSYEKL. V trimming: 1 base; J trimming: 0 bases; junction bases outside the gene matches: 6. Here the CDR3 reads CASSQGIQRDSYEQYF. CDR3 DNA: TGCGCCAGCAGCCAAGGGATCCAGCGGGACTCCTACGAGCAGTACTTC.

This clonotype was detected only a few times. This chain links TRBV19 with TRBJ2-7; D is perhaps TRBD2 (6 bases). The CDR3 sequence is 16 residues long. Germline CDR1 is LNHDA and CDR2 is SQIVND (reference sequence). Trimming removed 5 bases from V and 2 bases from J, with 19 bases in between. The CDR3 nucleotides read TGTGCCAGTAGTGGGCTAGCGCAAAAGAGAGCCTACGAGCAGTACTTC. Protein sequence: CASSGLAQKRAYEQYF.

The genes are TRBV9 and TRBJ1-3; D not resolved. Germline CDR1 SGDLS, CDR2 YYNGEE. CDR3 length equals 17 residues. Deletions cut 0 bases from V and 0 bases from J, with 13 bases between. CDR3 DNA: TGTGCCAGCAGCGTAGAGTTCAGGCTGAGCTCTGGAAACACCATATATTTT. Residues: CASSVEFRLSSGNTIYF.

This clonotype was seen a few times. Here the CDR3 DNA reads TGCGCCAGCAGCCAAGTTGATAGCGGGAGTTACAATGAGCAGTTCTTC. It codes for CASSQVDSGSYNEQFF. The V call is TRBV4-3, the J call TRBJ2-1, with TRBD2 matching over 9 bases. The germline gives CDR1 LGHNA, CDR2 YSLEER. The CDR3 runs to 16 residues. J lost 4 bases, V lost 1 base, and 5 bases had no gene match.

The V gene is TRBV15, the J gene TRBJ2-1; D could derive from TRBD1 or TRBD2 (6 bases each). Germline CDR1 is LNHNV and CDR2 is YYDKDF (reference sequence). Trimming shortened V by 9 bases and J by 8 bases, and 20 bases separated the two germline ends. This CDR3 is 14 amino acids long. CDR3 sequence reads: CATTQGGRPDEQFF. CDR3 in DNA: TGTGCCACAACACAGGGAGGAAGGCCGGATGAGCAGTTCTTC. Together with reference TRBV15 and TRBJ2-1, the CDR3 gives the full variable domain: DAMVIQNPRYQVTQFGKPVTLSCSQTLNHNVMYWYQQKSSQAPKLLFHYYDKDFNNEADTPDNFQSRRPNTSFCFLDIRSPGLGDTAMYLCATTQGGRPDEQFFGPGTRLTVL.